Given below is one TCR beta chain in context. Its antigen remains unknown. Treatment: approximately 10-day PBMC culture with coronavirus spike peptide pools or control peptides (ViraFEST assay). These CD4+ T cells came from an unexposed donor, sampled before the COVID-19 pandemic (2011-2018). This entry is derived from a study of vaccination and CD4 T cells after COVID-19. Study information: In culture, cells were exposed to overlapping spike peptides from SARS-CoV-2, HCoV-NL63, HCoV-OC43 and HCoV-229E. General study results and limits: Only after vaccination were a median 86.3% of convalescents' reactive clones seen.

This CDR3 is 13 amino acids long. Germline lookup yields CDR1 DFQATT and CDR2 SNEGSKA (reference sequence). J was trimmed by 3 bases and V by 6 bases; bases with no gene match: 8. Sequencing of the DNA from cultured CD4+ T cells was carried out with the Oncomine TCR Beta short-read assay. DNA came from CD4+ T cells after culture. TCRdb reprocessed the PCR reads with MiXCR, giving one entry per CDR3 protein. Here the sample spans about 9,500 distinct CDR3 sequences, roughly 30% being singletons. The rearrangement links TRBV20-1 to TRBJ2-7; the match to TRBD2 covers 7 bases. This receptor was identified in a human donor in good health. The sequencing input was CD4+ T cells from blood, cultured in vitro. This CDR3 is CSAASPSGYEQYF. The CDR3 coding sequence is TGCAGTGCCGCCTCGCCTAGCGGCTACGAGCAGTACTTC.